One T cell receptor beta chain is described in this entry. This clonotype has more than one count but fewer than ten. The antigen this receptor binds is unknown. Within one base of it there is no much larger clone, and no base qualities were kept. Via the germline V gene, CDR1 is SNHLY and CDR2 FYNNEI. Trimming takes 6 bases off V and 0 bases off J; junction bases not matched to a gene: 4. The CDR3 numbers 14 residues from cysteine through phenylalanine. The retained sequence is limited to the CDR3, 42 bases, with the frame set at the first base. The sample belongs to a study of regulatory T cells in long-lasting Graves disease (TCRdb year 2021). A note on the overall study: Newly diagnosed Graves' disease patients had taken antithyroid drugs for less than 3 months. The study was registered as a clinical trial and conducted in China. Patients with persistent Graves' disease were compared with patients with newly diagnosed Graves' disease using TCR sequencing and RNA sequencing of peripheral blood. A total of around 33 samples underwent TCR sequencing, from around 13 patients with persistent Graves' disease and about 20 patients with newly diagnosed Graves' disease.

What this sample's time point label stands for: newly diagnosed GD, antithyroid drugs for less than 3 months. For both TCR sequencing and RNA sequencing, RNA was extracted from PBMCs using TRIzol. Graves' disease was diagnosed according to American Thyroid Association guidelines. Patients were recruited from an endocrinology department in Xi'an, China. Each patient gave approximately 8.8 milliliters of peripheral blood, collected in an EDTA anticoagulant tube. Ficoll Paque Plus density gradient separation was used to isolate PBMCs, and no additional T cell sorting was done. An Agilent 2100 Bioanalyzer and agarose gel were used to assess RNA quality, and a NanoDrop 2000 was used to measure RNA concentration. Overall study outcomes, separate from this receptor: Preferential use of TRBV28, TRBJ1-2 and TRBJ2-5 was observed in persistent disease, whereas TRBV20-1 and TRBJ2-1 were favored in newly diagnosed disease. The small sample size was acknowledged by the authors as a limitation that may reduce accuracy. Because the primary lesion, thyroid tissue, could not be accessed, the study looked at peripheral blood alone. A larger number of public clonotypes was shared among persistent patients (approximately 2,500) than among newly diagnosed patients (roughly 930). Compared with newly diagnosed patients, patients with persistent Graves' disease had lower TCR Shannon entropy and fewer highly expanded clones, which suggests clonal expansion. Sequencing and analysis were limited to the TCR beta chain.

The receptor library was made with multiplex PCR. Sequenced on an Illumina HiSeq 4000. To build TCR beta libraries, CDR3 regions were amplified by Arm-PCR using iRepertoire HTBI primers. Gel purification was performed on PCR products prior to sequencing. The authors processed their data as follows. Gene usage analysis of CDR3 amino acid clonotypes used the 62 TRBV and about 15 TRBJ segments found across samples. COPE and FqMerger were used to merge filtered high-quality paired reads into contigs. BLAST was used to align contigs to IMGT TRBV, TRBD and TRBJ reference genes, with CDR3 defined following IMGT. Any clonotype with a frequency above 0.1% was classified as a highly expanded clone. Repertoire diversity was measured by Shannon entropy, and V-J evenness by the Gini coefficient. Clonotypes shared by more than one individual were considered public. The raw public data were reprocessed by TCRdb itself: fastp quality trimming at Q25, MiXCR clonotype calling, in-frame beta chains only. When rows share a CDR3 protein, they turn into one entry using the most common DNA and genes. These V and J calls derive from TCRdb rather than the authors' analysis. The sample contains about 560,000 distinct CDR3 sequences, around 16% of them found a single time. The biggest ten clones account for around 13% of the sample.

The data also belong to a second study, concerning T cells in Graves' hyperthyroidism and ophthalmopathy. From the second report: Graves' hyperthyroidism was defined as stable when no progression to ophthalmopathy occurred over 18 months of follow-up. Hyperthyroidism patients were aged 18 to 65 years and newly diagnosed, with disease duration of less than 2 months. Exclusion was applied to patients with uncontrolled infections, other autoimmune diseases, pregnancy or lactation. Clinical symptoms, serum thyroxine and TRAb, thyroid ultrasound, and orbital computed tomography formed the basis for the diagnoses. A first-round RT-PCR of the TCR CDR3 used the HTBI primer set with the Qiagen OneStep RT-PCR kit. Most expanded thyroid clonotypes (frequency above 0.001) were also detected in blood, suggesting blood repertoires may reflect thyroid immune responses. A model built on a 13 V-J signature distinguished ophthalmopathy from stable hyperthyroidism, reaching about 88% sensitivity and 81.08% specificity in cross-validation and 80%/75% in testing. In validation, the model predicted progression to ophthalmopathy a median of around six months before onset, with roughly 70% sensitivity and almost 75% specificity. TCR V-J signatures able to tell the groups apart were searched for in a discovery cohort of 90 to 100 patients, of whom more than 40 had Graves' ophthalmopathy and 57 had stable Graves' hyperthyroidism. Whether ophthalmopathy could be predicted prospectively was tested in an independent validation cohort made up of roughly 19 hyperthyroidism patients plus 17 patients who later progressed to ophthalmopathy. The 95 to 100 discovery patients were divided at random into training and test sets in a 7:3 ratio. In about 6 Graves' hyperthyroidism patients, the study also compared T-cell repertoires from thyroid tissue with T-cell repertoires from blood. Once sampling was done, hyperthyroidism patients were given methimazole at a starting dose of 30 mg daily, whereas ophthalmopathy patients were given high-dose intravenous methylprednisolone. Libraries were constructed in a second round of multiplex PCR, after which size selection and purification were performed. Paired-end sequencing of the libraries was performed with 100 bp reads on an Illumina HiSeq2000. SOAPnuke was used to process the raw data, removing reads that contained adapters or uncalled bases, had a mean Phred below 15, or lacked an exact match to the constant primer or identifier. COPE v1.2.5 was used to merge the high-quality paired reads, and each unique nucleotide sequence was defined as a clonotype. Clonotypes were aligned to IMGT TRBV, TRBD and TRBJ reference segments using MiTCR v1.1. The analysis included only V-J combinations with a frequency above 0.0001, which together covered 99% to 99.2% of the repertoires. A TCS score was defined as the ratio of F50 (clonal expansion) to E x V (chaos), with BLOSUM62-based TCRdist applied between CDR3 peptides within each V-J. Welch's t-statistics and random forest reduced 500 to 650 V-J features to roughly 13, which were used in a naive Bayes classifier (R e1071). Sample size was not statistically predetermined, and investigators were not blinded to group allocation. According to the paper, TCR Vbeta CDR3 sequencing was carried out on approximately 140 peripheral blood samples, which came from under 50 ophthalmopathy, 70 to 80 hyperthyroidism and about 17 progressor patients.

Rearrangement joined TRBV2 to TRBJ2-7, and 8 junctional nucleotides match TRBD1. The TCR comes from a man between 18 and 29 years old with Graves disease. Donor details come from another sample of the same person, matched by shared clones. The sample here was peripheral blood mononuclear cells (PBMCs), taken at new diagnosis, from a patient treated with antithyroid drugs. Here the CDR3 is given as CASRQGVGSYEQYF. The DNA reads as follows: TGTGCCAGCAGACAGGGGGTGGGCTCCTACGAGCAGTACTTC. With all but the CDR3 taken from the reference TRBV2 and TRBJ2-7 genes, the full variable domain is: EPEVTQTPSHQVTQMGQEVILRCVPISNHLYFYWYRQILGQKVEFLVSFYNNEISEKSEIFDDQFSVERPDGSNFTLKIRSTKLEDSAMYFCASRQGVGSYEQYFGPGTRLTVT.